This T cell receptor (beta chain) is from a study of shared clonotypes between healthy human individuals. Study-level results: In this cohort, only blood was sampled, and tissue repertoires likely differ.

Using immunoSEQ multiplex PCR, the repertoire was profiled, and TCRdb retains in-frame clones only, with some absent. The table has almost 750,000 clones, 55% to 75% seen once. Comment on this clone: The antigen is unknown.

The CDR3 sequence is 15 residues long. Germline V gene lookup returns CDR1 SGDLS and CDR2 YYNGEE. V was cut by 3 bases and J by 0 bases, with 11 bases left in between. Sample: memory CD4+ T cells sorted from blood. Documented subset: CD45RA-negative fraction. The sequence came from a woman aged 25 to 39 in good health. The chain employs TRBV9 and TRBJ2-3, with D possibly matching TRBD1 (6 bases). The CDR3 DNA sequence: TGTGCCAGCAGCGGACTACAGGGAAGCACAGATACGCAGTATTTT. The encoded protein is CASSGLQGSTDTQYF.